This T cell receptor (beta chain) derives from a study of cytomegalovirus exposure and HLA in healthy donors. Method: immunoSEQ multiplex PCR; TCRdb's copy keeps in-frame clones and lacks some. This sample has approximately 160,000 clones, with 90% to 97% found just once. After removal of 1 base from V and 4 bases from J, the junction contained 15 bases not matched to a gene. CDR1 and CDR2 from the germline V gene are SGHVS and FQNEAQ. The CDR3 loop spans 18 amino acids. With respect to this clone: The antigen remains undetermined.

The donors were members of the validation cohort comprising 120 subjects, separate from the roughly 730-subject first cohort. Study findings and constraints: The authors confirmed in vitro that three CMV-associated chains were specific for CMV antigens.

Sequencing used PBMCs. The source is a woman younger than 30 in good health and CMV-seronegative. The rearrangement joins TRBV7-8 to TRBJ1-2, with 7 bases aligning to TRBD1. This chain's CDR3 is CASSLVGIRDSERYGYTF. CDR3 nucleotides: TGTGCCAGCAGCTTAGTGGGGATCCGGGACAGTGAACGCTATGGCTACACCTTC.